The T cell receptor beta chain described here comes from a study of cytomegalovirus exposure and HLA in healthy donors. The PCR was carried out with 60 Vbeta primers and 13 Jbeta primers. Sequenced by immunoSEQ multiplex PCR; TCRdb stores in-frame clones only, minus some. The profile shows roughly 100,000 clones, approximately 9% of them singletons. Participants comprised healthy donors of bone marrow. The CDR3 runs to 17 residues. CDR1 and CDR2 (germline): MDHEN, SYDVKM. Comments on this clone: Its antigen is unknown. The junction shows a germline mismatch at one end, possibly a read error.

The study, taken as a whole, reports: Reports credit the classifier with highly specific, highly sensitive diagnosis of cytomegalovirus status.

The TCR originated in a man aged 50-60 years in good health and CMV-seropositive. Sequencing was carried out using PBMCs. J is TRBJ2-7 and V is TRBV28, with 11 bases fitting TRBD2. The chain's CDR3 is CSITGTSGAGYGYEQYF. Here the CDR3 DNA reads TGCTCCATCACCGGGACTAGCGGAGCCGGGTATGGCTACGAGCAGTACTTC.